The present T cell receptor (beta chain) was sequenced within a study of blood T cell repertoires in COVID-19. Looked up from germline, CDR1 is MNHNS and CDR2 is SASEGT. V lost 3 bases and J 4 bases, leaving 9 bases between the germline ends. The CDR3 loop spans 13 amino acids. Repertoires were generated with immunoSEQ multiplex PCR, while TCRdb's copy carries only in-frame clones and drops some. The data show over 250,000 clones, more than 70% seen once. The TCR comes from a young woman who had recovered from COVID-19. The chain combines TRBV6-1 with TRBJ1-2; D not certain. The sequenced material came from PBMCs or T cells enriched from blood (not recorded which). As DNA, the CDR3 is TGTGCCAGCAGTGATGAGGTTGGCTATGGCTACACCTTC. Residues: CASSDEVGYGYTF.